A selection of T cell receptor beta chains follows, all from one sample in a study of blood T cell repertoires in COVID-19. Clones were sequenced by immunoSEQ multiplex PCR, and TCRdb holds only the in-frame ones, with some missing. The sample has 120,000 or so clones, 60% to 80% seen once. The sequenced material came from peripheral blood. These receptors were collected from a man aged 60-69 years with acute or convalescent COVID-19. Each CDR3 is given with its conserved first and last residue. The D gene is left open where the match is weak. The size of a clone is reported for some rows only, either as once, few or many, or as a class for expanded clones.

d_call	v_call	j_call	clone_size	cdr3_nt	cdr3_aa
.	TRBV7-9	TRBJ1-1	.	TGTGCCAGCAGCTTACTACCGGTCACTGAAGCTTTCTTT	CASSLLPVTEAFF
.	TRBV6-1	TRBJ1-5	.	TGTGCCAGCAGTGAAAGCCAGGGAGGCCAGCCCCAGCATTTT	CASSESQGGQPQHF
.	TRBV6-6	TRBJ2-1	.	TGTGCCAGCAGTCGATCCGGTCATTCCTACAATGAGCAGTTCTTC	CASSRSGHSYNEQFF
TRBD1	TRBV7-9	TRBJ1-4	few	TGTGCCAGCAGCTTAGTTCTCGGGGGACAGGGCAACGAAAAACTGTTTTTT	CASSLVLGGQGNEKLFF
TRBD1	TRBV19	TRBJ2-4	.	TGTGCCAGTACCGACGGCCGGAGAGCTGGACAGGGAAGTAACATTCAGTACTTC	CASTDGRRAGQGSNIQYF
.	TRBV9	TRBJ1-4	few	TGTGCCAGCAGCGTAGGGCCGTCAAATGAAAAACTGTTTTTT	CASSVGPSNEKLFF
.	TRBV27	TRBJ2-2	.	TGTGCCAGCAGTGAATCCGGGACAAACACCGGGGAGCTGTTTTTT	CASSESGTNTGELFF
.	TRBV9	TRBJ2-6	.	TGTGCCAGCAGCGTACCCACAACGAACTCTGGGGCCAACGTCCTGACTTTC	CASSVPTTNSGANVLTF
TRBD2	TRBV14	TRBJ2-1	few	TGTGCCAGCAGCCGCCGACTAGCGGCCCACAATGAGCAGTTCTTC	CASSRRLAAHNEQFF
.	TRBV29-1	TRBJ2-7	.	TGCAGCTTTCGGGACACCCTCTCCTACGAGCAGTACTTC	CSFRDTLSYEQYF
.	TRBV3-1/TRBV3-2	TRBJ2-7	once	TGTGCCAGCAGGCCTTCGGGCGGGCAGGGGTTCTACGAGCAGTACTTC	CASRPSGGQGFYEQYF
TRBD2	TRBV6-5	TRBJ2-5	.	TGTGCCAGCAATTCTGGCGGGGGGAGGCAAGAGACCCAGTACTTC	CASNSGGGRQETQYF
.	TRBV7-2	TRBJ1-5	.	TGTGCCAGCAGCCCTGGATCGGGGGGAAATCAGCCCCAGCATTTT	CASSPGSGGNQPQHF
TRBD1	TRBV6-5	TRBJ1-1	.	TGTGCCAGCCTGCAATCATGGGACAGGGGTACTGAAGCTTTCTTT	CASLQSWDRGTEAFF
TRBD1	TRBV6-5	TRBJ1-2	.	TGTGCCAGCAGTTCCCCCGGGACAGGGAGCTATGGCTACACCTTC	CASSSPGTGSYGYTF
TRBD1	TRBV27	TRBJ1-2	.	TGTGCCAGCAGACGGACAGGGCCATATGGCTACACCTTC	CASRRTGPYGYTF
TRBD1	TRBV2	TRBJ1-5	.	TGTGCCAGCAGAGCCTGGACAGGAGCGAGCAATCAGCCCCAGCATTTT	CASRAWTGASNQPQHF
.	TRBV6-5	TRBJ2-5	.	TGTGCCAGCAGTTACAGAGGAGGGACCCAGTACTTC	CASSYRGGTQYF
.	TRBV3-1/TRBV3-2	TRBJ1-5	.	TGTGCCAGCAGCCGCGCGAATCAGCCCCAGCATTTT	CASSRANQPQHF
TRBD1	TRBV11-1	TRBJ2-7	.	TGTGCCAGCAGCTTGGGACAGGCTGACGAGCAGTACTTC	CASSLGQADEQYF
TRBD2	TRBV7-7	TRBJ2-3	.	TGTGCCAGCAGCTTAGGTAGCGGGGGGATCGGCACAGATACGCAGTATTTT	CASSLGSGGIGTDTQYF
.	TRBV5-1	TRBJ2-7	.	TGCGCCAGCAGCCCGGACGGGACCTACGAGCAGTACTTC	CASSPDGTYEQYF
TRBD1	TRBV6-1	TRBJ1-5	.	TGTGCCAGCAGTGAGGACAGGGGGCGTACGCCCCAGCATTTT	CASSEDRGRTPQHF
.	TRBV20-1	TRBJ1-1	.	TGCAGGTACAGCTCGAACACTGAAGCTTTCTTT	CRYSSNTEAFF
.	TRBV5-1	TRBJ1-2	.	TGCGCCAGCAGCCCGGCGTACGGACAAGGCGATGGCTACACCTTC	CASSPAYGQGDGYTF
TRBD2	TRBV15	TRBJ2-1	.	TGTGCCACCAGCAGAGGTGGACTAGTAGGGAATGAGCAGTTCTTC	CATSRGGLVGNEQFF
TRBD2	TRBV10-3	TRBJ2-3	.	TGTGCCATCAGTGAGCTAGCGGGGGCCACAGATACGCAGTATTTT	CAISELAGATDTQYF
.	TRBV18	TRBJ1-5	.	TGTGCCAGCTCACCCGGGGGGAGAGAGCCCCAGCATTTT	CASSPGGREPQHF
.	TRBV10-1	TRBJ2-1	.	TGCGCCAGCAGTGACCCCGGGATGGGCAATGAGCAGTTCTTC	CASSDPGMGNEQFF
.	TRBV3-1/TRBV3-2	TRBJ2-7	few	TGTGCCAGCAGCCAAGGGACAGACCTTGGCGAGCAGTACTTC	CASSQGTDLGEQYF
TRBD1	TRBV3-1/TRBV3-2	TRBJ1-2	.	TGTGCCAGCAGCCAAGATTGGGCGGGACAGGGGGCCAGCGGCTACACCTTC	CASSQDWAGQGASGYTF
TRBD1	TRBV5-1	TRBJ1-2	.	TGCGCCAGCAGCACCGGGGACAGGGGGTCCGCGGGCGATGGCTACACCTTC	CASSTGDRGSAGDGYTF
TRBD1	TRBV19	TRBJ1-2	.	TGTGCCAGTAGTGGGACAGGGGTGAAGGAAGGCTACACCTTC	CASSGTGVKEGYTF
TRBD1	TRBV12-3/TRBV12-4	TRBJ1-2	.	TGTGCCAGCAAAAGACAGGGGGACTATGGCTACACCTTC	CASKRQGDYGYTF
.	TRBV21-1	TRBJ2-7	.	TGTGCCAGCAGCAACGCCGGGGGCTCCTACGAGCAGTACTTC	CASSNAGGSYEQYF
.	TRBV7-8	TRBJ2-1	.	TGTGCCAGCAGCACTCCCCGGAGGGACCCGTCCTACAATGAGCAGTTCTTC	CASSTPRRDPSYNEQFF
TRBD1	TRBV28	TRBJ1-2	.	TGTGCCAGCAGTTTTATAAACTTACGGGACAGCCGACTAGGGGGCTACACCTTC	CASSFINLRDSRLGGYTF
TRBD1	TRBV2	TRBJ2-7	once	TGTGCCAGCGGAACGATCGGACAGGAAGCCTACGAGCAGTACTTC	CASGTIGQEAYEQYF
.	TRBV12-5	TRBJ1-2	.	TGTGCTAGTGGTTTCGAGGGCTTAAGGGGCTACACCTTC	CASGFEGLRGYTF
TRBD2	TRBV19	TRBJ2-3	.	TGTGCCAGTAGTATAGTACTAGCGGGAGGCCCCACAGATACGCAGTATTTT	CASSIVLAGGPTDTQYF
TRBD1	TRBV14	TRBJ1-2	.	TGTGCCAGCAGCCAAGGGACAGGGGCATTCTATGGCTACACCTTC	CASSQGTGAFYGYTF
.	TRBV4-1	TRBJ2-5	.	TGCGCCAGCAGCCAAGAGACAGGTGAAGAGACCCAGTACTTC	CASSQETGEETQYF
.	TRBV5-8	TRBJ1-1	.	TGTGCCAGCAGTAGAGGGTCCTCTATGCGCACTGAAGCTTTCTTT	CASSRGSSMRTEAFF
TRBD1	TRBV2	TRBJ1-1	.	TGTGCCAGCAGTGAATCCGGACAGGGTAAGGCTGAAGCTTTCTTT	CASSESGQGKAEAFF
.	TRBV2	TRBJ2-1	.	TGTGCCAGCAGCACTAGCTTTACTTACAATGAGCAGTTCTTC	CASSTSFTYNEQFF
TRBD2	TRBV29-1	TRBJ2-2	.	TGCAGCGTTCGGGCAGGGTCTGGACTAGTTGGCGGGGAGCTGTTTTTT	CSVRAGSGLVGGELFF
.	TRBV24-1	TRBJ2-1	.	TGTGCCACCGGGGGGTGGGGTGAGCAGTTCTTC	CATGGWGEQFF
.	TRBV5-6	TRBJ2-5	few	TGTGCCAGCAGCTTGAGGGCGGGTGGAGAGACCCAGTACTTC	CASSLRAGGETQYF
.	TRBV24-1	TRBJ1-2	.	TGTGCCACCAGCCAGGGTGCTAACTATGGCTACACCTTC	CATSQGANYGYTF
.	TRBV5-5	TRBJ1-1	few	TGTGCCAGCAGCGCCCCGGACGGGAAAATGGTATACACTGAAGCTTTCTTT	CASSAPDGKMVYTEAFF
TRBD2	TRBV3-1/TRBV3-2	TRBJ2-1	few	TGTGCCAGCAGCCAACGACTAGCGGGGGGGCCGTTCTTC	CASSQRLAGGPFF
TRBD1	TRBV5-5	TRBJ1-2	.	TGTGCCAGCAGCTTGGGCCAGGGGGCGCGAGGAGTCTACACCTTC	CASSLGQGARGVYTF